The 12 T cell receptor beta chains reported below all come from one sample, sequenced in a study of T cells in women clearing cervical HPV infection. Produced via immunoSEQ multiplex PCR; TCRdb's table is partial and in-frame only. The sample table includes about 48,000 clones. What was sequenced was blood buffy coat. These receptors all come from a woman aged 18 to 75 with a cervical HPV16 infection that either progressed to CIN3+ or cleared (not recorded which).

A note on this clone: The DNA ends 3 residues before the CDR3 does, and the rest of the CDR3 is filled in from the germline J gene. The chain uses TRBV10-3 and TRBJ2-5; TRBD2 agrees at 11 bases. V gave up 2 bases and J gave up 0 bases; unmatched junction bases: 8. The CDR3 has 18 residues. Germline assignment: CDR1 ENHRY and CDR2 SYGVKD. The CDR3 protein is CAISEGAGLAVYQETQYF. CDR3 DNA, as far as it was read: TGTGCCATCAGTGAGGGGGCGGGACTAGCGGTCTACCAAGAGACC.

CDR3 DNA (partial): TGTGCCAGCAGAAGTCTCTGGAGGGGGGGCATCCGGGAGACC. Amino acids: CASRSLWRGGIRET. The CDR3 in its entirety is CASRSLWRGGIRETQYF. This rearrangement joins TRBV6-2 or TRBV6-3 to TRBJ2-5; tentative D call: TRBD2 (7 bases). From the germline J gene comes the end of the CDR3, since the read stops 3 residues before it. Germline values: CDR1 MNHEY, CDR2 SVGEGT. The CDR3 has 17 amino acids. Trimming stripped 6 bases from V and 5 bases from J, with 25 bases between.

On this clone: The read halts 3 residues ahead of the CDR3 end, with the missing end drawn from the germline J gene. This chain joins TRBV6-1 and TRBJ2-1; 9 bases line up with TRBD2. Germline lookup yields CDR1 MNHNS and CDR2 SASEGT. V shed 1 base, J shed 7 bases, and the junction held 17 bases outside the gene matches. This CDR3 has 19 residues. The CDR3 is CASSEVRGIAREGRNEQFF. The part of the CDR3 DNA that was read is TGTGCCAGCAGTGAAGTGAGGGGGATCGCGCGGGAGGGCCGGAATGAG.

To note about this clone: The read finishes 3 residues shy of the CDR3 end, and the germline J gene is used to complete it. The chain is built from TRBV19 and TRBJ2-2, with TRBD1 as a possible D gene (6 bases). The CDR3 runs to 14 residues. CDR1 and CDR2 (germline): LNHDA, SQIVND (reference sequence). V was trimmed by 4 bases and J by 3 bases, leaving 9 bases between them. The DNA read from the CDR3 is TGTGCCAGTAGTAAGGGGGTGGACACCGGGGAG. Translated, it gives CASSKGVDTGE. The entire CDR3 sequence reads CASSKGVDTGELFF.

Of note for this clone: Sequencing ends 3 residues short of the CDR3 end; the germline J gene provides the rest. This chain connects TRBV10-2 to TRBJ2-7, with TRBD1 as a possible D gene (5 bases). The germline gives CDR1 WSHSY, CDR2 SAAADI. Trimming stripped 7 bases from V and 2 bases from J, with 12 bases between. This CDR3 has 13 residues. CDR3 sequence: CASKAGRTYEQYF. CDR3 DNA (partial): TGCGCCAGCAAGGCAGGGCGCACCTACGAG.

Concerning this clone: The DNA ends 3 residues before the CDR3 does, and the rest of the CDR3 is filled in from the germline J gene. The chain combines TRBV7-9 with TRBJ2-1; 7 bases are a match to TRBD2. Trimming cost V 3 bases and J 2 bases; bases outside gene matches: 4. There are 15 residues in the CDR3. Per the germline V gene, CDR1 is SEHNR and CDR2 is FQNEAQ (reference sequence). CDR3 bases read: TGTGCCAGCAGCTTTGGTCTAGCGGCCTACAATGAG. Translation: CASSFGLAAYNE. The complete CDR3 sequence is CASSFGLAAYNEQFF.

Concerning this clone: The read ends 3 residues before the CDR3 terminus; that terminus is restored from the germline J gene. V is TRBV6-2 or TRBV6-3 and J is TRBJ2-2; 8 nucleotides match TRBD2. With 4 bases clipped from V and 3 bases from J, the junction kept 4 bases outside the gene matches. CDR1 is MNHEY, CDR2 SVGEGT, per germline. The CDR3 is 15 residues long. CDR3 bases read: TGTGCCAGCAGTTTTCGGGGGGGGGACACCGGGGAG. Translation gives CASSFRGGDTGE. The CDR3, in full, reads CASSFRGGDTGELFF.

Regarding this clone: The read gets to within 3 residues of the CDR3 end, and the germline J gene fills in the rest. This chain links TRBV5-6 with TRBJ2-1, with a possible D match to TRBD1 (7 bases). This CDR3 region has 15 residues. Germline V CDR1 and CDR2: SGHDT, YYEEEE. V was clipped by 7 bases and J by 8 bases, with 22 bases between them. The CDR3 here is CASEQGTDLSYEQFF. The covered CDR3 bases are TGTGCCAGCGAACAGGGGACTGACCTTTCGTATGAG.

On this clone: One end of the junction does not line up with germline, which may come from a read error. The CDR3 end is not reached by the read, which stops 3 residues before it; the germline J gene fills it in. This chain links TRBV20-1 with TRBJ2-6; 10 bases match TRBD1. The germline V gene encodes CDR1 DFQATT and CDR2 SNEGSKA (reference sequence). This CDR3 has 18 amino acids. CDR3 DNA (partial): TGCAGTGCCAGAGACAGGGGGCGTCTTTTCTCTGGGGCCAACGTC. Translation: CSARDRGRLFSGANV. The entire CDR3 protein is CSARDRGRLFSGANVLTF.

The DNA read from the CDR3 is TGTGCCAGCAGCTTAGGGTGGGGCTACACAGATACG. Amino acid sequence: CASSLGWGYTDT. The complete CDR3 protein is CASSLGWGYTDTQYF. The genes are TRBV7-3 and TRBJ2-3; D perhaps matches TRBD1 (5 bases). The read comes to an end 3 residues before the CDR3 does, leaving the germline J gene to fill in the end. Germline-derived CDR1 and CDR2 are SGHTA and FQGTGA. CDR3 length: 15 residues. V lost 2 bases and J lost 2, with 11 bases in between.

Comments on this clone: The read is 3 residues too short to cover the CDR3 end, so that end is filled in from the germline J gene. V usage is TRBV28 and J usage is TRBJ1-2, with D uncertain. Trimming took off 2 bases at V and 3 bases at J, with 10 bases between the two ends. CDR3 length equals 14 residues. Germline CDR1 and CDR2: MDHEN and SYDVKM. CDR3 sequence: CASSLHRVDYGYTF. CDR3 bases read: TGTGCCAGCAGTTTACATAGAGTGGACTATGGC.

Comment on this clone: The read stops 3 residues short of the end of the CDR3; the missing end is completed from the germline J gene. This chain uses TRBV20-1 with TRBJ2-5; the match to TRBD1 covers 9 bases. This CDR3 has 14 amino acids. The J segment lost 4 bases and the V segment lost 6 bases, leaving 9 bases of the junction unmatched. Looked up from germline, CDR1 is DFQATT and CDR2 is SNEGSKA (reference sequence). The CDR3 reads CSAAGTGYGETQYF. CDR3 DNA, as far as it was read: TGCAGTGCGGCCGGGACAGGGTACGGAGAGACC.